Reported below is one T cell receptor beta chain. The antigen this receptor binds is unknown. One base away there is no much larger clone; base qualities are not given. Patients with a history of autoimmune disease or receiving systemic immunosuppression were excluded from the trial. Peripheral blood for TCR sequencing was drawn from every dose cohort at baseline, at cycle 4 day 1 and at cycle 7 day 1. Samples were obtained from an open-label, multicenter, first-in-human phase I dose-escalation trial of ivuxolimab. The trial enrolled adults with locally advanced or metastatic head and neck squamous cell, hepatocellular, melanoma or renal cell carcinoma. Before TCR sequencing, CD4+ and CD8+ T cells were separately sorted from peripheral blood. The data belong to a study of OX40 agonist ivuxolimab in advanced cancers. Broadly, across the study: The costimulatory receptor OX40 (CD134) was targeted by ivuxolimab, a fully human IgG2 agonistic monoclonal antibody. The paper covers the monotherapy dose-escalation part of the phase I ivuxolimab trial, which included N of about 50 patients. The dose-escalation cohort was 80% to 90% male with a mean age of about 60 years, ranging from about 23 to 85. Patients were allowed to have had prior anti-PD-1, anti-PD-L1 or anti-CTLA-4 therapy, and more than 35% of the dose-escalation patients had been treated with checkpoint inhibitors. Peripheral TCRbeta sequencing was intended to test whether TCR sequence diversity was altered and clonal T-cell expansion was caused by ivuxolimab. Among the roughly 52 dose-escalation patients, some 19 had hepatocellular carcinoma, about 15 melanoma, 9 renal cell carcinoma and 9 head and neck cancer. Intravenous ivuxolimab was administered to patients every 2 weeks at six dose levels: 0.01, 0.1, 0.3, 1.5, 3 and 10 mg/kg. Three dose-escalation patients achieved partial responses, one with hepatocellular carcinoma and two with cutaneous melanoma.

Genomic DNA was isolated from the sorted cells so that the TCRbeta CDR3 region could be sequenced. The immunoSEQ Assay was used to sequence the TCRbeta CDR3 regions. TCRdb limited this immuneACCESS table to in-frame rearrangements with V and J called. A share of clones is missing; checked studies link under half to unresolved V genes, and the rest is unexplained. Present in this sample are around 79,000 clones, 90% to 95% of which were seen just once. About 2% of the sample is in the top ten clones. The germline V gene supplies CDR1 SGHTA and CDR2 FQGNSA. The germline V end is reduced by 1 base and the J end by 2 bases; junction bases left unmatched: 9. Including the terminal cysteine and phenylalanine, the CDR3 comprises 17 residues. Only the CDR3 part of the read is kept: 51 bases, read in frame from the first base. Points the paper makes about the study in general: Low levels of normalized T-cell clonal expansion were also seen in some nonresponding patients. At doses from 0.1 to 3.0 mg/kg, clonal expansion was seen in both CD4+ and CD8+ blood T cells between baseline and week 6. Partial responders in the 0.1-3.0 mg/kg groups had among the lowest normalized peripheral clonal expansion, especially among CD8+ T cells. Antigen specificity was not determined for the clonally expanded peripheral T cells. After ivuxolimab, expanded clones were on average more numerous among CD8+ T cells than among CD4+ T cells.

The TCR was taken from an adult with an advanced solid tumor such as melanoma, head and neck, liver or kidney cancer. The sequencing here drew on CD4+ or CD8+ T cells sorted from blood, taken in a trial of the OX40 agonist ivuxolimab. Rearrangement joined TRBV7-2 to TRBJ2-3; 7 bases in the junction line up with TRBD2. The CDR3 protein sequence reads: CASSLGSSGVITDTQYF. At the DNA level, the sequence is TGTGCCAGCAGCTTAGGTTCTAGCGGAGTAATCACAGATACGCAGTATTTT.